These 21 T cell receptor beta chains share one sample of origin, sequenced in a study of blood T cell repertoires in COVID-19. Only in-frame clones appear in the TCRdb table, and some are missing; sequencing was by immunoSEQ multiplex PCR. The sample has about 230,000 clones; approximately 85% are singletons. Sequencing was performed on peripheral blood. These receptor sequences come from a man aged 35 to 55 with acute or convalescent COVID-19.

The genes are TRBV7-9 and TRBJ2-7; TRBD2 aligns across 7 bases. In germline, CDR1 is SEHNR, CDR2 FQNEAQ (reference sequence). The trim removed 1 base at V and 6 bases at J, leaving 6 bases unmatched. This CDR3 is 14 amino acids long. CDR3 residues: CASSLDPAGSEQYF. The CDR3 DNA reads TGTGCCAGCAGCTTAGACCCAGCGGGGTCCGAGCAGTACTTC.

This clone has just a few counts. The chain uses TRBV3-1 (or the pseudogene TRBV3-2) and TRBJ2-1; 7 bases fit TRBD2. The CDR3 loop spans 15 amino acids. CDR1 and CDR2 (germline): LGHDT, YNNKEL (reference sequence). V lost 8 bases, J lost 0 bases, and 7 bases stayed unmatched. CDR3: CASEGGGSSYNEQFF. For the CDR3, the DNA is TGTGCCAGCGAAGGCGGGGGTAGCTCCTACAATGAGCAGTTCTTC.

The V and J genes are TRBV12-3 or TRBV12-4 and TRBJ1-1; the D is unclear. With 1 base removed from V and 11 bases from J, the gap between germline ends came to 14 bases. The length of the CDR3 is 13 residues. The CDR3 sequence is CASSLEGPGGAFF. For the CDR3, the DNA is TGTGCCAGCAGTTTAGAGGGCCCGGGAGGGGCTTTCTTT.

The V gene is TRBV3-1 (or the pseudogene TRBV3-2), the J gene TRBJ2-1; no clear D gene. CDR3 length equals 12 residues. Germline assignment: CDR1 LGHDT and CDR2 YNNKEL (reference sequence). The V and J ends lost 6 bases and 5 bases respectively, with 8 bases between them. The DNA for the CDR3 is TGTGCCAGCAGTCCTAGAGACAATGAGCAGTTCTTC. Amino acids: CASSPRDNEQFF.

The V call is TRBV19, the J call TRBJ2-3, with TRBD2 identical over 10 bases. Germline V gene sequence: CDR1 LNHDA, CDR2 SQIVND (reference sequence). The V segment lost 5 bases and the J segment 5 bases; nucleotides outside the gene matches: 16. CDR3 size: 18 residues. The CDR3 reads CASSSLGSGGPAGDTQYF. The DNA of the CDR3 is TGTGCCAGTAGTTCTCTGGGTAGCGGGGGGCCCGCAGGAGATACGCAGTATTTT.

V usage is TRBV7-3 and J usage is TRBJ2-2; 11 nucleotides match TRBD1. The CDR3 length is 18 residues. J was trimmed by 6 bases and V by 4 bases; bases with no gene match: 13. Germline V gene lookup returns CDR1 SGHTA and CDR2 FQGTGA. CDR3 sequence: CASSSVVGTGGFSGELFF. Written as DNA, the CDR3 is TGTGCCAGCAGCTCCGTCGTTGGGACAGGGGGTTTTTCCGGGGAGCTGTTTTTT.

This chain links TRBV6-5 with TRBJ2-3; TRBD1 matches 7 bases. The CDR3 runs 13 residues. CDR1 and CDR2 from the germline V gene are MNHEY and SVGAGI. The J segment lost 6 bases and the V segment lost 6 bases, leaving 6 bases of the junction unmatched. The CDR3 sequence: CASRAPGQDTQYF. The CDR3 bases are TGTGCCAGCAGAGCACCGGGACAGGATACGCAGTATTTT.

J is TRBJ2-1 and V is TRBV5-1, with 7 bases lining up with TRBD1. The CDR3 has 13 residues. Germline assignment: CDR1 SGHRS and CDR2 YFSETQ. The ends lost 4 bases at V and 4 bases at J; junction bases unmatched: 2. The CDR3 spells CASSLGQYNEQFF. The CDR3 DNA follows: TGCGCCAGCAGCCTGGGACAGTACAATGAGCAGTTCTTC.

The chain has TRBV6-6 and TRBJ1-5; no clear D gene. V was trimmed by 5 bases and J by 4 bases, leaving 15 bases between them. The CDR3 consists of 15 residues. The germline V gene encodes CDR1 MNHNY and CDR2 SVGAGI (reference sequence). CDR3 sequence reads: CASSGMEFWNQPQHF. The CDR3 coding sequence is TGTGCCAGCAGTGGTATGGAGTTTTGGAATCAGCCCCAGCATTTT.

The V and J genes are TRBV11-1 and TRBJ2-3, with D uncertain. Germline V gene lookup returns CDR1 SGHAT and CDR2 FQDESV (reference sequence). The CDR3 runs to 16 residues. The V and J ends lost 2 bases and 0 bases respectively, with 12 bases between them. The DNA for the CDR3 is TGTGCCAGCAGCTTAACTTCAAAAACTAGCACAGATACGCAGTATTTT. Protein product: CASSLTSKTSTDTQYF.

The chain combines TRBV11-1 with TRBJ2-5; maybe TRBD2 (5 bases). Germline CDR1 SGHAT, CDR2 FQDESV (reference sequence). The CDR3 is made up of 13 amino acids. Trimming shortened V by 4 bases and J by 2 bases, and 8 bases separated the two germline ends. The CDR3 sequence: CASSWTAQETQYF. CDR3 nucleotides: TGTGCCAGCAGCTGGACTGCTCAAGAGACCCAGTACTTC. Based on the CDR3 plus reference TRBV11-1 and TRBJ2-5, the full variable domain is EAEVAQSPRYKITEKSQAVAFWCDPISGHATLYWYRQILGQGPELLVQFQDESVVDDSQLPKDRFSAERLKGVDSTLKIQPAELGDSAMYLCASSWTAQETQYFGPGTRLLVL.

This rearrangement joins TRBV5-1 to TRBJ2-2, with no clear D. Germline values: CDR1 SGHRS, CDR2 YFSETQ. V lost 0 bases, J lost 1 base, and 7 bases lay in between. The CDR3 length is 15 residues. The CDR3 DNA reads TGCGCCAGCAGCTTGGGACACATGAACACCGGGGAGCTGTTTTTT. Its protein is CASSLGHMNTGELFF.

The table lists this clone with a few counts. The chain joins TRBV28 to TRBJ1-6, with D unresolved. This CDR3 is built from 13 residues. V lost 7 bases and J lost 6, with 10 bases in between. Germline CDR1 is MDHEN and CDR2 is SYDVKM. CDR3 in amino acids: CASTLSGNSPLHF. The CDR3 coding sequence is TGTGCCAGCACCCTTTCCGGTAATTCACCCCTCCACTTT.

This clone was observed a handful of times. The rearrangement links TRBV14 to TRBJ2-5; D call uncertain. This CDR3 has 15 residues. Germline V gene sequence: CDR1 SGHDN, CDR2 FVKESK. V gave up 5 bases and J gave up 4 bases, with 17 bases separating them. The CDR3 DNA follows: TGTGCCAGCAGCTCAGCTTCCGGGTATTTAGAGACCCAGTACTTC. This translates into CASSSASGYLETQYF.

The chain employs TRBV6-5 and TRBJ1-3, with TRBD1 as a possible D gene (5 bases). This CDR3 region has 14 residues. V was clipped by 6 bases and J by 6 bases, with 15 bases between them. CDR1 is MNHEY, CDR2 SVGAGI, per germline. This chain's CDR3 is CASRSDSLANTIYF. The CDR3 DNA reads TGTGCCAGCAGGAGTGACAGTCTCGCAAACACCATATATTTT.

V usage is TRBV14 and J usage is TRBJ2-2; TRBD1 might be the D (6 bases). The CDR3 spans 19 residues. V was cut by 0 bases and J by 3 bases, with 20 bases left in between. CDR1 is SGHDN and CDR2 is FVKESK in the germline V gene. The CDR3 spells CASSQESRPCRGDTGELFF. Written as DNA, the CDR3 is TGTGCCAGCAGCCAAGAATCACGGCCTTGCAGGGGCGACACCGGGGAGCTGTTTTTT.

This sequence joins TRBV5-5 and TRBJ1-4, with D unclear. The CDR3 consists of 15 residues. Germline CDR1 is SGHKS and CDR2 is YYEKEE (reference sequence). Trimming left V 4 bases short and J 7 bases short, with 17 bases between. CDR3 sequence reads: CASSREWGKGEKLFF. DNA for the CDR3: TGTGCCAGCAGCCGGGAATGGGGTAAAGGTGAAAAACTGTTTTTT.

DNA of the CDR3: TGTGCCAGTAGTTCTACAGGTCAATATACGCAGTATTTT. Translation gives CASSSTGQYTQYF. The chain combines TRBV19 with TRBJ2-3, with D possibly matching TRBD1 (5 bases). CDR3 length equals 13 residues. CDR1 LNHDA and CDR2 SQIVND come from the germline V gene (reference sequence). Trimming cost V 5 bases and J 7 bases, with 13 bases left between them.

The chain recombines TRBV6-6 with TRBJ1-4, with TRBD1 as a possible D gene (6 bases). Trimming shortened V by 0 bases and J by 6 bases, and 11 bases separated the two germline ends. There are 15 residues in the CDR3. Per germline, CDR1 MNHNY and CDR2 SVGAGI (reference sequence). The CDR3 protein is CASSYSGDNYEKLFF. In DNA form, the CDR3 reads TGTGCCAGCAGTTACTCAGGGGACAATTATGAAAAACTGTTTTTT.

The rearrangement links TRBV2 to TRBJ1-1; D call uncertain. This CDR3 is built from 11 residues. Germline CDR1 and CDR2: SNHLY and FYNNEI. The germline V and J ends were trimmed by 4 bases and 5 bases, with 5 bases remaining between them. The DNA for the CDR3 is TGTGCCAGCAGTGCACGGACTGAAGCTTTCTTT. Translated: CASSARTEAFF.

V usage is TRBV7-3 and J usage is TRBJ2-2; D is unclear. The V and J ends lost 4 bases and 6 bases respectively, with 12 bases between them. CDR1 and CDR2 (germline): SGHTA, FQGTGA. The CDR3 is made up of 14 amino acids. Written as DNA, the CDR3 is TGTGCCAGCAGCTCCCAATCGTCGGCCGGGGAGCTGTTTTTT. Amino acid sequence: CASSSQSSAGELFF.